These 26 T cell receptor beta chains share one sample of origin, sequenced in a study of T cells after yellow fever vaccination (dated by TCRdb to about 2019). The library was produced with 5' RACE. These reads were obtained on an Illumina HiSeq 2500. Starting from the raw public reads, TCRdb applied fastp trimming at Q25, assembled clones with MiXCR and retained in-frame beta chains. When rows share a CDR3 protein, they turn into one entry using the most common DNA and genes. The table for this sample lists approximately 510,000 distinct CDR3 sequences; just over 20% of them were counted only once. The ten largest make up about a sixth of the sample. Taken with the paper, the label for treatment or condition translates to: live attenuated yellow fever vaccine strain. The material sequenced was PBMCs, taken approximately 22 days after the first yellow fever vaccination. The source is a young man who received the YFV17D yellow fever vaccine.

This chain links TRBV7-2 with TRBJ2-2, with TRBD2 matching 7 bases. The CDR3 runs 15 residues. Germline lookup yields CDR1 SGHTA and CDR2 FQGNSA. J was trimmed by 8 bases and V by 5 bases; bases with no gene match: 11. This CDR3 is CASSLGTTRGGELFF. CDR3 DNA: TGTGCCAGCAGCCTCGGGACTACCCGCGGGGGGGAGCTGTTTTTT. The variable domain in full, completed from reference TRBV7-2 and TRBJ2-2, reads GAGVSQSPSNKVTEKGKDVELRCDPISGHTALYWYRQSLGQGLEFLIYFQGNSAPDKSGLPSDRFSAERTGGSVSTLTIQRTQQEDSAVYLCASSLGTTRGGELFFGEGSRLTVL.

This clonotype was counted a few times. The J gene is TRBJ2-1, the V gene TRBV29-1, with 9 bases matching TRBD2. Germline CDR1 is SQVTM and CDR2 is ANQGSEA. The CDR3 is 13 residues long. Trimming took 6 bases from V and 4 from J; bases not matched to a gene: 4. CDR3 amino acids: CSVRSGGYNEQFF. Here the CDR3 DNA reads TGCAGCGTACGTAGCGGGGGATACAATGAGCAGTTCTTC.

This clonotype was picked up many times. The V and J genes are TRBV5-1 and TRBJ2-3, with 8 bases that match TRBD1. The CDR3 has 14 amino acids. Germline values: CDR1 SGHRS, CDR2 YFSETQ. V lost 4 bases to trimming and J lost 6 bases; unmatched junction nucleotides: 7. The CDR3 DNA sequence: TGCGCCAGCAGCCCGACAGGGGCGCTGGATACGCAGTATTTT. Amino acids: CASSPTGALDTQYF.

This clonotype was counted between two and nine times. DNA of the CDR3: TGTGCCAGCAGCCGAAGGGCGAACATGAACACTGAAGCTTTCTTT. It specifies CASSRRANMNTEAFF. This chain uses TRBV27 with TRBJ1-1, with no clear D. The CDR3 has 15 amino acids. Germline CDR1 reads MNHEY; CDR2 reads SMNVEV (reference sequence). V gave up 6 bases and J gave up 0 bases, with 14 bases separating them.

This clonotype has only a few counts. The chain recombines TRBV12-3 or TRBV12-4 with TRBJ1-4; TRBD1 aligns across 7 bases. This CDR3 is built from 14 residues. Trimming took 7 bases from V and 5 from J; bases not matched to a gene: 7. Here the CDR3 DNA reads TGTGCCAGCACCCTCAGGACAGGCAATGAAAAACTGTTTTTT. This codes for CASTLRTGNEKLFF.

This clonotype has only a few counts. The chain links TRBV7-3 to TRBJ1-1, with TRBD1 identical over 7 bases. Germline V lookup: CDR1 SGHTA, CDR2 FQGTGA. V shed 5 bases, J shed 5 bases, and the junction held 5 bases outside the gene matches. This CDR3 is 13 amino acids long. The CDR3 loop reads CASSAQGGTEAFF. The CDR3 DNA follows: TGTGCCAGCAGCGCCCAGGGGGGGACTGAAGCTTTCTTT.

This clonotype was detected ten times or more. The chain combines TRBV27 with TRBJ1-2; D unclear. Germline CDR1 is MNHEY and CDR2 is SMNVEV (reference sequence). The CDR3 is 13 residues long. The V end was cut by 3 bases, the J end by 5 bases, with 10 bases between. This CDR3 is CASSLTGLYGYTF. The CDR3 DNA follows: TGTGCCAGCAGTTTGACCGGACTGTATGGCTACACCTTC.

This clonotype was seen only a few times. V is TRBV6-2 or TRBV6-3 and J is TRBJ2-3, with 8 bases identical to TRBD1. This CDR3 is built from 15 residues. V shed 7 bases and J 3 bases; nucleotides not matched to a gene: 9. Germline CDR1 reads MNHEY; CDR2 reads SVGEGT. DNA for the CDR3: TGTGCCAGCAAGGAACAGGGGGGAAGGACAGATACGCAGTATTTT. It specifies CASKEQGGRTDTQYF.

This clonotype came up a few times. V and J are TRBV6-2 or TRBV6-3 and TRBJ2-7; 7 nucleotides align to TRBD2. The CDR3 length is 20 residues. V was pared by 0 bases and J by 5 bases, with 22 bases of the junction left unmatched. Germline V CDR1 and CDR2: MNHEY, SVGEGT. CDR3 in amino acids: CASSYSIDWDVAGAPHEQYV. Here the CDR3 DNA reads TGTGCCAGCAGTTACTCGATTGACTGGGACGTGGCGGGAGCCCCTCACGAGCAGTACGTC.

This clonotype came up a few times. CDR3 nucleotide sequence: TGCGCCAGCAGCCAAGATAAATCGCCCTATCAGCCCCAGCATTTT. Amino acids: CASSQDKSPYQPQHF. J is TRBJ1-5 and V is TRBV4-3; D not certain. Trimming pared 0 bases from V and 5 bases from J, leaving 11 bases between. CDR3 length: 15 amino acids. Germline CDR1 is LGHNA and CDR2 is YSLEER.

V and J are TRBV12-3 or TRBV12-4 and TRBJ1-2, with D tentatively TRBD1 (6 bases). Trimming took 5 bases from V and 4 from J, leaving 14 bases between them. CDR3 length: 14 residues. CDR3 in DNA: TGTGCCAGCAGTACTAGAGGGGGAGGCTATGGCTACACCTTC. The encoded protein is CASSTRGGGYGYTF.

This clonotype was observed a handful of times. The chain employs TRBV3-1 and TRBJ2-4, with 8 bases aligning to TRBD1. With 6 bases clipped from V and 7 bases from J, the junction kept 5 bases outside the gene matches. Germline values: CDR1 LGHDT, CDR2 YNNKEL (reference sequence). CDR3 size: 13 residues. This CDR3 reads CASRLTGGNIQYF. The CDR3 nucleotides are TGTGCCAGCAGACTCACAGGGGGGAACATTCAGTACTTC. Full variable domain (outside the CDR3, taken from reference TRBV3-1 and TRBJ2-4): DTAVSQTPKYLVTQMGNDKSIKCEQNLGHDTMYWYKQDSKKFLKIMFSYNNKELIINETVPNRFSPKSPDKAHLNLHINSLELGDSAVYFCASRLTGGNIQYFGAGTRLSVL.

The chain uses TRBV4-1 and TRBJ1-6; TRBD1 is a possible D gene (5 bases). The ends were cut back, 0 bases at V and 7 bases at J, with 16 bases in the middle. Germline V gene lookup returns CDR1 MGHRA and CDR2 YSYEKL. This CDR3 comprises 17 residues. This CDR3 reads CASSQDDGGTWNSPLHF. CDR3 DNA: TGCGCCAGCAGCCAAGACGACGGGGGGACGTGGAATTCACCCCTCCACTTT.

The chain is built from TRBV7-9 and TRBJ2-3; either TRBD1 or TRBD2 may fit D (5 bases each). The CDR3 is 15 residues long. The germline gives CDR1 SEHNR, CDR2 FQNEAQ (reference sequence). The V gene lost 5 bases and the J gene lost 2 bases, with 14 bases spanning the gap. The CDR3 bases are TGTGCCAGCAGCCGGGACCTCCACCACACAGATACGCAGTATTTT. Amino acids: CASSRDLHHTDTQYF.

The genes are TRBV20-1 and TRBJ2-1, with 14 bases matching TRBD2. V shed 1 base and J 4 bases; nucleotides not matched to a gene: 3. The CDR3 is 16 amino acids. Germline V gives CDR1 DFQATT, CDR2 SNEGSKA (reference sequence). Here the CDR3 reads CSARGGTSGGYNEQFF. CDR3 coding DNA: TGCAGTGCTAGAGGTGGGACTAGCGGGGGATACAATGAGCAGTTCTTC.

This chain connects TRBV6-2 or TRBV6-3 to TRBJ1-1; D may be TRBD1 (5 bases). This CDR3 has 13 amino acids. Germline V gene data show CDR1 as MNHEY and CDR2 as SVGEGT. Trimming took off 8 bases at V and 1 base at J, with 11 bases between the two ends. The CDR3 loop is CASRGRSNTEAFF. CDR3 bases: TGTGCCAGCCGGGGACGTTCGAACACTGAAGCTTTCTTT.

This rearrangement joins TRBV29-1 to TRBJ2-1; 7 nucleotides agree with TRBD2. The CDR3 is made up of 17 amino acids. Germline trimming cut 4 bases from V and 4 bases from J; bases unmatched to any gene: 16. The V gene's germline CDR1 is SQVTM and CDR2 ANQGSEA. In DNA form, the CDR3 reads TGCAGCGTTGCTGGGCTAGCGGCCCAATCTCTTTACAATGAGCAGTTCTTC. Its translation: CSVAGLAAQSLYNEQFF.

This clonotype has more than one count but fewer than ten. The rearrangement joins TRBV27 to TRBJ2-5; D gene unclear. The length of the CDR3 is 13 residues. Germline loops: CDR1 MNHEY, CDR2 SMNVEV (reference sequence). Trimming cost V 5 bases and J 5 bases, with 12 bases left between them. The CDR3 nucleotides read TGTGCCAGCAGTCTATTGAGTTCTGAGACCCAGTACTTC. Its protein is CASSLLSSETQYF.

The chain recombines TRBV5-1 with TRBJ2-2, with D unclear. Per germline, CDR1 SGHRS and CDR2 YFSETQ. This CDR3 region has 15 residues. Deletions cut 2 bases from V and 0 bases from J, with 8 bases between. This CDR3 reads CASSLQPANTGELFF. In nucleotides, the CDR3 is TGCGCCAGCAGCTTACAACCCGCGAACACCGGGGAGCTGTTTTTT.

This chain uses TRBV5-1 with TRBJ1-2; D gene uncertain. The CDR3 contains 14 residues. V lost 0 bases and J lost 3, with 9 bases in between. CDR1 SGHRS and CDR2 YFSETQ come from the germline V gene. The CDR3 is CASSLDPNDYGYTF. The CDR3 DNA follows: TGCGCCAGCAGCTTGGACCCAAACGACTATGGCTACACCTTC.

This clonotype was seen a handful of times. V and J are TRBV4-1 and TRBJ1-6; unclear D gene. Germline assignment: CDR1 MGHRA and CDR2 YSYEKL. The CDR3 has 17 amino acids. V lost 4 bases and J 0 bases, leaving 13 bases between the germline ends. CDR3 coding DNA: TGCGCCAGCAGCCCCGCTCCCGGGATCTCCTATAATTCACCCCTCCACTTT. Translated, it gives CASSPAPGISYNSPLHF.

CDR3 coding DNA: TGTGCCAGCAGCTTAGACCCAGGGACGCAGTATTTT. It specifies CASSLDPGTQYF. V gene TRBV7-2 combines with J gene TRBJ2-3; a possible D gene is TRBD1 (5 bases). With 1 base removed from V and 9 bases from J, the gap between germline ends came to 8 bases. CDR3 size: 12 residues. Per germline, CDR1 SGHTA and CDR2 FQGNSA.

In nucleotides, the CDR3 is TGTGCCAGCTCACCTTTAACATACAATGAGCAGTTCTTC. Translated, it gives CASSPLTYNEQFF. The J gene is TRBJ2-1, the V gene TRBV18; no reliable D call. Trimming stripped 3 bases from V and 4 bases from J, with 7 bases between. Germline-derived CDR1 and CDR2 are KGHSH and LQKENI. The length of the CDR3 is 13 residues.

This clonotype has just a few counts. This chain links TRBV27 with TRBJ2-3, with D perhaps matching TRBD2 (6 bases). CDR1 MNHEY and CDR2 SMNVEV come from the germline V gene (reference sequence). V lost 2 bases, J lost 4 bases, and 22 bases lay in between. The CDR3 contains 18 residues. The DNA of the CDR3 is TGTGCCAGCAGTTTACGACTCGGGACTTTATTCAAGGCAGATACGCAGTATTTT. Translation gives CASSLRLGTLFKADTQYF.

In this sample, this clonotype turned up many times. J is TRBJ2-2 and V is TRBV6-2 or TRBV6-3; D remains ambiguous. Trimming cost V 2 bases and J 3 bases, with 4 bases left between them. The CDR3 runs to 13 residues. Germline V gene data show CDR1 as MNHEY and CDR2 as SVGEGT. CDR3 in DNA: TGTGCCAGCAGTTACAGGGACACCGGGGAGCTGTTTTTT. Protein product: CASSYRDTGELFF.

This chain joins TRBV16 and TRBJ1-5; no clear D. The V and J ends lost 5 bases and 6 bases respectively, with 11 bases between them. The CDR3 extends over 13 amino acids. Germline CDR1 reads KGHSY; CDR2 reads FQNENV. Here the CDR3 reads CASSVSGIQPQHF. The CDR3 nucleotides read TGTGCCAGCAGCGTATCGGGGATTCAGCCCCAGCATTTT.